This is a list of T cell receptor beta chains from one sample in a study of cytomegalovirus exposure and HLA in healthy donors. The method was immunoSEQ multiplex PCR; TCRdb's version includes in-frame clones alone and lacks a portion of them. The sample consists of around 200,000 clones, 82% of them appearing once. What was sequenced was PBMCs. These receptors were obtained from a woman in her thirties or forties in good health and CMV-seronegative. Each CDR3 is given with its conserved first and last residue. The D gene is left open where the match is weak. Clone size is not always given. Where it is, it says once, few, many or a class for expanded clones.

D gene: TRBD1
V gene: TRBV27
clone size: .
J gene: TRBJ1-4
CDR3 DNA: TGTGCCAGCAGAGACAGGGGCAACCCTTATAATGAAAAACTGTTTTTT
CDR3 protein: CASRDRGNPYNEKLFF

D gene: TRBD1
V gene: TRBV7-8
clone size: .
J gene: TRBJ1-6
CDR3 DNA: TGTGCCAGCAGCTTAGGCGGGACAGGGGTTTCACCCCTCCACTTT
CDR3 protein: CASSLGGTGVSPLHF

D gene: TRBD2
V gene: TRBV27
clone size: once
J gene: TRBJ2-7
CDR3 DNA: TGTGCCAGCAGTAAGACTAGCGGGAGGTCCGAGCAGTACTTC
CDR3 protein: CASSKTSGRSEQYF

D gene: .
V gene: TRBV30
clone size: .
J gene: TRBJ2-7
CDR3 DNA: TGTGCCTGGAGTAGAGGGAGAGACTACGAGCAGTACTTC
CDR3 protein: CAWSRGRDYEQYF

D gene: .
V gene: TRBV5-1
clone size: once
J gene: TRBJ2-7
CDR3 DNA: TGCGCCAGCAGCTCCTCTTACTCCTACGAGCAGTACTTC
CDR3 protein: CASSSSYSYEQYF

D gene: TRBD1
V gene: TRBV4-1
clone size: .
J gene: TRBJ2-7
CDR3 DNA: TGCGCCATAAAAGGACAGGTTCCCTACGAGCAGTACTTC
CDR3 protein: CAIKGQVPYEQYF

D gene: .
V gene: TRBV11-2
clone size: .
J gene: TRBJ2-5
CDR3 DNA: TGTGCCAGCAGCCTTCGGAGCCAGACCCAGTACTTC
CDR3 protein: CASSLRSQTQYF

D gene: TRBD1
V gene: TRBV29-1
clone size: once
J gene: TRBJ2-1
CDR3 DNA: TGCAGCGTGGAGACAGGGGAGGACAATGAGCAGTTCTTC
CDR3 protein: CSVETGEDNEQFF

D gene: TRBD1
V gene: TRBV7-2
clone size: .
J gene: TRBJ1-1
CDR3 DNA: TGTGCCAGCAGCTTAGGGACAGGGGCACCCGGGGCTTTCTTT
CDR3 protein: CASSLGTGAPGAFF

D gene: TRBD1
V gene: TRBV7-2
clone size: .
J gene: TRBJ1-2
CDR3 DNA: TGTGCCAGCAGCGCATCGACAGGGGATGCCTATGGCTACACCTTC
CDR3 protein: CASSASTGDAYGYTF

D gene: .
V gene: TRBV6-1
clone size: .
J gene: TRBJ2-5
CDR3 DNA: TGTGCCAGCAGACTCGAGACCCAGTACTTC
CDR3 protein: CASRLETQYF

D gene: TRBD1
V gene: TRBV4-1
clone size: .
J gene: TRBJ1-2
CDR3 DNA: TGCGCCAGCAGCTTCAGCTCCGGGACAGGGGGGGATGGCTACACCTTC
CDR3 protein: CASSFSSGTGGDGYTF

D gene: .
V gene: TRBV2
clone size: .
J gene: TRBJ2-7
CDR3 DNA: TGTGCCAGCAGTGATTCCAACACCTCCTACGAGCAGTACTTC
CDR3 protein: CASSDSNTSYEQYF

D gene: .
V gene: TRBV9
clone size: .
J gene: TRBJ1-2
CDR3 DNA: TGTGCCAGCAGCTCGAGATCAGGGGTGGCTGGCTACACCTTC
CDR3 protein: CASSSRSGVAGYTF

D gene: TRBD1
V gene: TRBV5-1
clone size: few
J gene: TRBJ2-5
CDR3 DNA: TGCGCCAGCAGCTTGGGACAGGGGGCGTCGGGGGAGACCCAGTACTTC
CDR3 protein: CASSLGQGASGETQYF

D gene: TRBD1
V gene: TRBV7-8
clone size: .
J gene: TRBJ2-3
CDR3 DNA: TGTGCCAGCAGGCCTATCTACAGGGGCGGCACAGATACGCAGTATTTT
CDR3 protein: CASRPIYRGGTDTQYF

D gene: .
V gene: TRBV6-1
clone size: once
J gene: TRBJ1-1
CDR3 DNA: TGTGCCAGCAGTGAAGGCCAGGGGAGGAACACTGAAGCTTTCTTT
CDR3 protein: CASSEGQGRNTEAFF

D gene: .
V gene: TRBV19
clone size: .
J gene: TRBJ1-2
CDR3 DNA: TGTGCCAGTAAAAGGACAGCGTATATACTCTATGGCTACACCTTC
CDR3 protein: CASKRTAYILYGYTF

D gene: TRBD2
V gene: TRBV7-9
clone size: .
J gene: TRBJ2-1
CDR3 DNA: TGTGCCAGCAGCCCCCGCGAGGTAGCGGGAGCCTACAATGAGCAGTTCTTC
CDR3 protein: CASSPREVAGAYNEQFF

D gene: .
V gene: TRBV19
clone size: once
J gene: TRBJ2-2
CDR3 DNA: TGTGCCAGTAGTCTGCAGGGGTGGGCCGGGGAGCTGTTTTTT
CDR3 protein: CASSLQGWAGELFF

D gene: .
V gene: TRBV2
clone size: few
J gene: TRBJ1-1
CDR3 DNA: TGTGCCAGCAGCGTCCTGCGGGGGGAGGGAGCTTTCTTT
CDR3 protein: CASSVLRGEGAFF

D gene: .
V gene: TRBV19
clone size: once
J gene: TRBJ2-2
CDR3 DNA: TGTGCCAGTTTCTTAACGGGCGGAAATACCGGGGATCTGTTTTTT
CDR3 protein: CASFLTGGNTGDLFF

D gene: .
V gene: TRBV6-5
clone size: .
J gene: TRBJ2-5
CDR3 DNA: TGTGCCAGCAGACGACAGGTCACGGGGACCCAGTACTTC
CDR3 protein: CASRRQVTGTQYF

D gene: .
V gene: TRBV7-8
clone size: .
J gene: TRBJ1-2
CDR3 DNA: TGTGCCAGCAGCTTAGCCCCCGGGTCCGCCTATGGCTACACCTTC
CDR3 protein: CASSLAPGSAYGYTF

D gene: .
V gene: TRBV5-1
clone size: .
J gene: TRBJ1-2
CDR3 DNA: TGCGCCAGCAGTAGGACAGTGGATTATGGCTACACCTTC
CDR3 protein: CASSRTVDYGYTF

D gene: .
V gene: TRBV19
clone size: .
J gene: TRBJ1-5
CDR3 DNA: TGTGCCAGTAGTTGGGGGGATGGTAGCAATCAGCCCCAGCATTTT
CDR3 protein: CASSWGDGSNQPQHF

D gene: .
V gene: TRBV6-5
clone size: .
J gene: TRBJ1-1
CDR3 DNA: TGTGCCAGCAGGCCCCCAGGAATTATGAACACTGAAGCTTTCTTT
CDR3 protein: CASRPPGIMNTEAFF

D gene: .
V gene: TRBV10-3
clone size: .
J gene: TRBJ1-1
CDR3 DNA: TGTGCCATCAGTAGACCCACAGGCACCATGAACACTGAAGCTTTCTTT
CDR3 protein: CAISRPTGTMNTEAFF

D gene: .
V gene: TRBV28
clone size: .
J gene: TRBJ1-2
CDR3 DNA: TGTGCCAGCAGTTTATTCCGAGGCATAGCTAACTATGGCTACACCTTC
CDR3 protein: CASSLFRGIANYGYTF

D gene: .
V gene: TRBV30
clone size: few
J gene: TRBJ1-5
CDR3 DNA: TGTGCCTGGCAGCGGGAGCACAATCAGCCCCAGCATTTT
CDR3 protein: CAWQREHNQPQHF

D gene: .
V gene: TRBV2
clone size: .
J gene: TRBJ2-4
CDR3 DNA: TGTGCCAGCAGTGAAGCGCGGCTTGCCAAAGCGGCCAAAAACATTCAGTACTTC
CDR3 protein: CASSEARLAKAAKNIQYF

D gene: TRBD1
V gene: TRBV29-1
clone size: .
J gene: TRBJ2-3
CDR3 DNA: TGCAGCGTTGAGGAAGGTTCCCTCGGAAGGGGGCCTCAAGGTTGGAATTTT
CDR3 protein: CSVEEGSLGRGPQGWNF

D gene: TRBD2
V gene: TRBV7-9
clone size: .
J gene: TRBJ2-1
CDR3 DNA: TGTGCCAGCAGCTTAGGACTAGCGGGAGGGATCGAGCAGTTCTTC
CDR3 protein: CASSLGLAGGIEQFF

D gene: .
V gene: TRBV19
clone size: .
J gene: TRBJ1-3
CDR3 DNA: TGTGCCAGTAGTCCCCCGGGGGGATCGAGATATTTT
CDR3 protein: CASSPPGGSRYF

D gene: TRBD2
V gene: TRBV5-4
clone size: once
J gene: TRBJ2-1
CDR3 DNA: TGTGCCAGCAGCTCGGGACTAGCGGGGAAATACAATGAGCAGTTCTTC
CDR3 protein: CASSSGLAGKYNEQFF

D gene: .
V gene: TRBV10-3
clone size: .
J gene: TRBJ2-7
CDR3 DNA: TGTGCCATCGGAGACTCCTTAGTCTCCGAGCAGTACTTC
CDR3 protein: CAIGDSLVSEQYF

D gene: .
V gene: TRBV19
clone size: .
J gene: TRBJ1-2
CDR3 DNA: TGTGCCAGTAGTATTTTACAGGATTATGGCTACACCTTC
CDR3 protein: CASSILQDYGYTF

D gene: TRBD2
V gene: TRBV18
clone size: .
J gene: TRBJ2-3
CDR3 DNA: TGTGCCAGCTCACCACAGGGAGGGGATACGCAGTATTTT
CDR3 protein: CASSPQGGDTQYF

D gene: TRBD1
V gene: TRBV10-2
clone size: .
J gene: TRBJ1-2
CDR3 DNA: TGCGCCAGCAGTGAGTCGGGGACAGGGTATGGCTACACCTTC
CDR3 protein: CASSESGTGYGYTF

D gene: TRBD2
V gene: TRBV9
clone size: few
J gene: TRBJ2-7
CDR3 DNA: TGTGCCAGCAGCGCACTAGCGGGAGGGGCCTACGAGCAGTACTTC
CDR3 protein: CASSALAGGAYEQYF

D gene: .
V gene: TRBV14
clone size: .
J gene: TRBJ1-1
CDR3 DNA: TGTGCCAGCAGCTTTACAGGAGTACTGAACACTGAAGCTTTCTTT
CDR3 protein: CASSFTGVLNTEAFF

D gene: .
V gene: TRBV4-1
clone size: .
J gene: TRBJ1-2
CDR3 DNA: TGCGCCACCCACGGAGGGGCTAACTATGGCTACACCTTC
CDR3 protein: CATHGGANYGYTF

D gene: TRBD1
V gene: TRBV27
clone size: .
J gene: TRBJ1-2
CDR3 DNA: TGTGCCAGCAGCCCCATGGACAGGGGGATTTTTGATGGCTACACCTTC
CDR3 protein: CASSPMDRGIFDGYTF

D gene: TRBD1
V gene: TRBV7-6
clone size: .
J gene: TRBJ2-3
CDR3 DNA: TGTGCCAGCAGCTTAGCCCCAGGGGGCGCAAGCGGAGCCACAGATACGCAGTATTTT
CDR3 protein: CASSLAPGGASGATDTQYF

D gene: TRBD2
V gene: TRBV28
clone size: .
J gene: TRBJ2-7
CDR3 DNA: TGTGCCAGCAGCCCACGGCTAGCGGGAGTTAGCGAGCAGTACTTC
CDR3 protein: CASSPRLAGVSEQYF

D gene: .
V gene: TRBV10-2
clone size: few
J gene: TRBJ2-1
CDR3 DNA: TGCGCCAGCAGTGAACGGAGCTCCTACAATGAGCAGTTCTTC
CDR3 protein: CASSERSSYNEQFF

D gene: TRBD2
V gene: TRBV27
clone size: .
J gene: TRBJ2-1
CDR3 DNA: TGTGCCAGCAGTTTATGGCTAGCGGGAGGGGGCGATCTTCCGCAGTTCTTC
CDR3 protein: CASSLWLAGGGDLPQFF

D gene: TRBD1
V gene: TRBV9
clone size: .
J gene: TRBJ1-2
CDR3 DNA: TGTGCCAGCAGCCAAGTCGGGATAGGGGGCCTCTATGGCTACACCTTC
CDR3 protein: CASSQVGIGGLYGYTF

D gene: .
V gene: TRBV18
clone size: .
J gene: TRBJ1-1
CDR3 DNA: TGTGCCAGCTCACCATCAGAGAACACTGAAGCTTTCTTT
CDR3 protein: CASSPSENTEAFF